A selection of T cell receptor beta chains follows, all from one sample in a study of shared clonotypes between healthy human individuals. The table came from immunoSEQ multiplex PCR; TCRdb's copy has only in-frame clones and leaves some out. Of over a million clones listed, 95% to 97% are singletons. The specimen sequenced was naive CD4+ T cells sorted from blood. All receptors derive from a young man in good health. Both conserved end residues are part of each CDR3. D genes are given only for firm matches. Clone size is shown for a subset of rows, as once, few, many or a class of expanded clone.

d_call,j_call,clone_size,v_call,cdr3_nt,cdr3_aa
-,TRBJ2-3,-,TRBV28,TGTGCCAGCAGTTTAGCCGGGGCAACGCTCGGTCATACGCAGTATTTT,CASSLAGATLGHTQYF
TRBD2,TRBJ2-7,-,TRBV7-6,TGTGCCAGCAGCCCAGCGGGCGGGAGCTCCTACGAGCAGTACTTC,CASSPAGGSSYEQYF
-,TRBJ2-7,-,TRBV7-8,TGTGCCAGCAGCTTAGATTCGGCAGCCTCCTACGAGCAGTACTTC,CASSLDSAASYEQYF
TRBD2,TRBJ2-7,-,TRBV2,TGTGCCAGCGTCACTAGCGAGAGCTCCTACGAGCAGTACTTC,CASVTSESSYEQYF
TRBD1,TRBJ2-7,-,TRBV14,TGTGCCAGCAGCCAATTGAACAGGGGGCTCAATCGCTACGAGCAGTACTTC,CASSQLNRGLNRYEQYF
-,TRBJ1-3,-,TRBV6-5,TGTGCCAGCAGTTACGGAGGGCTGTCTGGAAACACCATATATTTT,CASSYGGLSGNTIYF
-,TRBJ1-1,-,TRBV9,TGTGCCAGCAGCGTAGTATTCGGGTCGGTCACTGAAGCTTTCTTT,CASSVVFGSVTEAFF
TRBD2,TRBJ2-3,-,TRBV4-2,TGTGCCAGCAGCCCGAAACCGACAGGGCCCCGGACTAGCGGGACCCGCAGAGATACGCAGTATTTT,CASSPKPTGPRTSGTRRDTQYF
TRBD1,TRBJ2-7,-,TRBV6-5,TGTGCCAGCAGTTCTCGGACAGGGGGTTCCTACGAGCAGTACTTC,CASSSRTGGSYEQYF
-,TRBJ1-2,-,TRBV18,TGTGCCAGCTCACCAACACAGATGGGCTATGGCTACACCTTC,CASSPTQMGYGYTF
-,TRBJ1-1,-,TRBV5-1,TGCGCCAGCAGCTTGTGGTTGGCCACTGAAGCTTTCTTT,CASSLWLATEAFF
-,TRBJ1-1,-,TRBV30,TGTGCCTGGTCACTTGGGGGAGGGGCTTTCTTT,CAWSLGGGAFF
-,TRBJ2-5,-,TRBV30,TGTGCCTGGAACCCGGGAACGGGAACCCAGTACTTC,CAWNPGTGTQYF
TRBD2,TRBJ2-7,-,TRBV5-1,TGCGCCAGCAGCTTGACGGGAGGCGAGCAGTACTTC,CASSLTGGEQYF
-,TRBJ1-5,-,TRBV7-3,TGTGCCAGCAGCCCAGACAGAAATCAGCCCCAGCATTTT,CASSPDRNQPQHF
-,TRBJ1-2,-,TRBV9,TGTGCCAGCAGCGTAGAGATGGGGACACCAACCCAAAACTACACCTTC,CASSVEMGTPTQNYTF
-,TRBJ2-5,-,TRBV10-2,TGCGCCAGCGAGGGAGCAGGGCAAGAGACCCAGTACTTC,CASEGAGQETQYF
-,TRBJ1-3,-,TRBV28,TGTGCCAGCCGAAGCAAGGGCACCATATATTTT,CASRSKGTIYF
-,TRBJ2-1,-,TRBV28,TGTGCCAGCAGTTTCCTCGCTAACAATGAGCAGTTCTTC,CASSFLANNEQFF
TRBD2,TRBJ2-7,-,TRBV18,TGTGCCAGCTCGACTAGCGGGAGTATCTACGAGCAGTACTTC,CASSTSGSIYEQYF
-,TRBJ1-1,once,TRBV7-9,TGTGCCAGCAGCTTAAGGGGGAACACTGAAGCTTTCTTT,CASSLRGNTEAFF
-,TRBJ1-1,-,TRBV5-4,TGTGCCAGCAGCTATCCGTCGTCGAACACTGAAGCTTTCTTT,CASSYPSSNTEAFF
TRBD1,TRBJ1-5,-,TRBV2,TGTGCCAGCAGGGACGGGCAGGGGGCAGGCAATCAGCCCCAGCATTTT,CASRDGQGAGNQPQHF
-,TRBJ2-3,-,TRBV28,TGTGCCAGCAGTTTCGGGCAGGGTAGCACAGATACGCAGTATTTT,CASSFGQGSTDTQYF
TRBD2,TRBJ2-7,-,TRBV14,TGTGCCAGCAGCCAGCGGACTAGCCTCCCCTACGAGCAGTACTTC,CASSQRTSLPYEQYF
-,TRBJ1-2,-,TRBV14,TGTGCCAGCAGCCTAACAGGGCTTTATGGCTACACCTTC,CASSLTGLYGYTF
-,TRBJ1-5,-,TRBV2,TGTGCCAGCAGTGAAATGGCAGGGTATCAGCCCCAGCATTTT,CASSEMAGYQPQHF
TRBD1,TRBJ2-7,-,TRBV18,TGTGCCAGCTCAGCAGCCGACAGGGCGAGGGACGAGCAGTACTTC,CASSAADRARDEQYF
TRBD2,TRBJ2-1,-,TRBV5-1,TGCGCCAGCAGCTTTACTAGCGGGAGGGCCGGAATCGATGAGCAGTTCTTC,CASSFTSGRAGIDEQFF
TRBD2,TRBJ2-1,once,TRBV6-4,TGTGCCAGCAGTAAGTTAGCGGGAATAAATGAGCAGTTCTTC,CASSKLAGINEQFF
TRBD2,TRBJ2-1,-,TRBV7-8,TGTGCCAGCAGCTTAGCCCTAGCGGGGGGGAAGCACAATGAGCAGTTCTTC,CASSLALAGGKHNEQFF
TRBD2,TRBJ2-2,-,TRBV6-5,TGTGCCAGCAGTTACTTAGCGGGAGGAACCGGGGAGCTGTTTTTT,CASSYLAGGTGELFF
-,TRBJ2-7,-,TRBV5-5,TGTGCCAGCAGCCAAGGAGGGGAGCAGTACTTC,CASSQGGEQYF
-,TRBJ2-6,-,TRBV7-8,TGTGCCAGCAGCTTATTGCTGCCTGGGGCCAACGTCCTGACTTTC,CASSLLLPGANVLTF
TRBD1,TRBJ1-5,-,TRBV19,TGTGCCAGTAGTACGACAGGGAACAATCAGCCCCAGCATTTT,CASSTTGNNQPQHF
-,TRBJ1-2,-,TRBV4-1,TGCGCCAGCAGCTCCCGGGACGGTTATGGCTACACCTTC,CASSSRDGYGYTF
TRBD2,TRBJ2-3,-,TRBV30,TGTGCCTGGAGTGTACGGTTCGCTAGCGGGAGCCCAGGGGATACGCAGTATTTT,CAWSVRFASGSPGDTQYF
TRBD2,TRBJ2-2,-,TRBV2,TGTGCCAGCAAGGTCGAAACTAGCGGGAGGGCCGAAACCGGGGAGCTGTTTTTT,CASKVETSGRAETGELFF
TRBD2,TRBJ2-7,-,TRBV5-4,TGTGCCAGCAGCTTGCGGAAAGCGGGAGCCCCCTACGAGCAGTACTTC,CASSLRKAGAPYEQYF
-,TRBJ2-1,-,TRBV11-3,TGTGCCAGCAGCTTAGAGGTGGGGCCTGGCCCCAATGAGCAGTTCTTC,CASSLEVGPGPNEQFF
-,TRBJ2-1,-,TRBV29-1,TGCAGCGTAGTCCCACTTGGAGGCGGGAACTACAATGAGCAGTTCTTC,CSVVPLGGGNYNEQFF
TRBD1,TRBJ2-5,-,TRBV19,TGTGCCAGTAGTATCCAGGGGGCAGGGACCCAGTACTTC,CASSIQGAGTQYF
-,TRBJ2-5,-,TRBV7-2,TGTGCCAGCAGCTTAGCGGGCGAGACCCAGTACTTC,CASSLAGETQYF
-,TRBJ1-2,-,TRBV5-1,TGCGCCAGCAGCCCCTTGGGACCCTTCGGCGTCGGCTACACCTTC,CASSPLGPFGVGYTF
-,TRBJ2-4,-,TRBV9,TGTGCCAGCAGCGTAGGACAGGGCGGGGACATTCAGTACTTC,CASSVGQGGDIQYF
TRBD2,TRBJ2-1,-,TRBV6-6,TGTGCCAGCAGGGCTAGCGGGAGGGCACCAGAAGAGCAGTTCTTC,CASRASGRAPEEQFF
-,TRBJ2-2,-,TRBV7-9,TGTGCCAGCAGCAACTACCGACAGGCCGCGAACACCGGGGAGCTGTTTTTT,CASSNYRQAANTGELFF
TRBD1,TRBJ1-4,-,TRBV9,TGTGCCAGCAGCGTGAACCGGGACAGGGATCTCGCTAATGAAAAACTGTTTTTT,CASSVNRDRDLANEKLFF
TRBD1,TRBJ2-2,-,TRBV5-1,TGCGCCAGCAGCTTCCAGGGGGCTGACAGCACCGGGGAGCTGTTTTTT,CASSFQGADSTGELFF
TRBD2,TRBJ2-5,-,TRBV29-1,TGCAGCGTCGTCCCGGGACTAGCGGGCCAAGAGACCCAGTACTTC,CSVVPGLAGQETQYF
TRBD1,TRBJ2-7,-,TRBV28,TGTGCCAGCAGTACCCTCCTGGAGCCGGGGACAGGAGCCTACGAGCAGTACTTC,CASSTLLEPGTGAYEQYF
-,TRBJ1-4,-,TRBV9,TGTGCCAGCACTCGAGACGGTGCAACTAATGAAAAACTGTTTTTT,CASTRDGATNEKLFF
TRBD2,TRBJ2-1,-,TRBV20-1,TGCAGTGCTGACGGGACTAGGCTGTTCTTC,CSADGTRLFF
TRBD2,TRBJ2-7,-,TRBV5-4,TGTGCCAGCAGCTTCCTGGCGGGAGGAAACGAGCAGTACTTC,CASSFLAGGNEQYF
-,TRBJ2-7,-,TRBV27,TGTGCCAGCAGCCAAAGTGGCGGGTCCTCCTACGAGCAGTACTTC,CASSQSGGSSYEQYF